This note documents a single TCR beta chain sequence. The antigen remains unidentified. J was trimmed by 4 bases and V by 6 bases; bases with no gene match: 5. Looked up from germline, CDR1 is KGHSH and CDR2 is LQKENI. This CDR3 region has 13 residues. Using immunoSEQ multiplex PCR, the repertoire was profiled, and TCRdb retains in-frame clones only, with some absent. The table shows about 430 clones, with approximately 82% occurring only once. This entry is derived from a study of the immune and genomic landscape of osteosarcoma. Study-wide context: Most patients were poor-risk; over 65% had died.

Points from the study as a whole: Limited clonal expansion was suggested by productive clonality averaging approximately 0.1, maximum 0.3. Clonality was higher in immune-hot C3 than cold C1, yet still low.

Primary, local recurrence and metastasis osteosarcoma tumors were taken after treatment from poor-prognosis patients. This clonotype was sampled from a man between 18 and 35 years old with osteosarcoma. This rearrangement joins TRBV18 to TRBJ2-5; 7 nucleotides agree with TRBD1. The specimen was metastatic tumor tissue from the lung. Here the CDR3 reads CASSQGQVETQYF. In DNA form, the CDR3 reads TGTGCCAGCTCTCAAGGACAGGTAGAGACCCAGTACTTC.